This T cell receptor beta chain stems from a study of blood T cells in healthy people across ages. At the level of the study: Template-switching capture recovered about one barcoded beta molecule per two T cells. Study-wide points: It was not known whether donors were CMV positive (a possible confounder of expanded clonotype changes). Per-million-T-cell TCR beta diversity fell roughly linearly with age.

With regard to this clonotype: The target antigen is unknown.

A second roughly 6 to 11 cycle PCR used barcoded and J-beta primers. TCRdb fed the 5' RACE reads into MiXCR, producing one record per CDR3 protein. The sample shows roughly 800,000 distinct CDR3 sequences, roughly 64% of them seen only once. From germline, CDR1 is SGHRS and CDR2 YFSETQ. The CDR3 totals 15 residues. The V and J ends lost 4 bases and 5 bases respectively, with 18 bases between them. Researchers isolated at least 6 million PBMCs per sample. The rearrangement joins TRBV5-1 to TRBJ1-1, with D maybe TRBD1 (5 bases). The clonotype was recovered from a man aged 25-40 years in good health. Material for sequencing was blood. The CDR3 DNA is TGCGCCAGCAGCATAAGTTTGGGGGAAGGGACTGAAGCTTTCTTT. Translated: CASSISLGEGTEAFF.